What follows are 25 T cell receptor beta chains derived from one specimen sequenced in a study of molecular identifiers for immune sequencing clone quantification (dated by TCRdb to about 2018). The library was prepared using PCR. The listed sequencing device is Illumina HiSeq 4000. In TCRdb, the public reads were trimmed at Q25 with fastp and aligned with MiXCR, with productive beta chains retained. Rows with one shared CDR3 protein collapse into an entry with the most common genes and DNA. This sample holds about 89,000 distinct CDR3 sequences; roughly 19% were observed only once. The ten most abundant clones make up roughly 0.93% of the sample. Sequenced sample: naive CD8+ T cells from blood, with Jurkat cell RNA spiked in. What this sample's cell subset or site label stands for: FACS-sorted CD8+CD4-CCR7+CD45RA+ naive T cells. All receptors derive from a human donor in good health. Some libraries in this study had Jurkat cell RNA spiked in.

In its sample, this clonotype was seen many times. The CDR3 sequence is CASSYRTSGRNEQFF. CDR3 DNA sequence: TGTGCCAGCAGTTACCGGACTAGCGGGAGAAACGAGCAGTTCTTC. The chain has TRBV6-5 and TRBJ2-1; 13 bases match TRBD2. The germline V gene has CDR1 MNHEY and CDR2 SVGAGI. V lost 2 bases, J lost 10 bases, and 5 bases stayed unmatched. This CDR3 comprises 15 residues.

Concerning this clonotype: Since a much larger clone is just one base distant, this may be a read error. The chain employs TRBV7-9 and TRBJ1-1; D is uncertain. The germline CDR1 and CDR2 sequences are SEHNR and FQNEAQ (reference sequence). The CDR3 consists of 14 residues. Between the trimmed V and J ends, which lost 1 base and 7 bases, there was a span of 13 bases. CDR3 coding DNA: TGTGCCAGCAGCTTAGTCGCAGCCGGGGTTGAAGCTTTCTTT. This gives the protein CASSLVAAGVEAFF.

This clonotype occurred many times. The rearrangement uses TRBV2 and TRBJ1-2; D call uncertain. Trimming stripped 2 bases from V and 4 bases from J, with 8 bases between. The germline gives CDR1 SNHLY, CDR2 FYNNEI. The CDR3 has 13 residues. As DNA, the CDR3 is TGTGCCAGCAGTGAACAGGAACCCTATGGCTACACCTTC. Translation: CASSEQEPYGYTF.

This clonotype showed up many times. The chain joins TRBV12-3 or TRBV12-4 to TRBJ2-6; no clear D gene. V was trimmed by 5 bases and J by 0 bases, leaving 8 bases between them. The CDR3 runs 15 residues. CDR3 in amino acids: CASSPDISGANVLTF. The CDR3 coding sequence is TGTGCCAGCAGTCCCGATATCTCTGGGGCCAACGTCCTGACTTTC.

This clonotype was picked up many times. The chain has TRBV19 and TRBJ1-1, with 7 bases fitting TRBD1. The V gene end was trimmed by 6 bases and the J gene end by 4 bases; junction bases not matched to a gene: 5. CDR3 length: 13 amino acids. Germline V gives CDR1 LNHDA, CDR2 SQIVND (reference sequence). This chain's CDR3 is CASSPGQVTEAFF. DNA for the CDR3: TGTGCCAGTAGCCCCGGACAGGTCACTGAAGCTTTCTTT.

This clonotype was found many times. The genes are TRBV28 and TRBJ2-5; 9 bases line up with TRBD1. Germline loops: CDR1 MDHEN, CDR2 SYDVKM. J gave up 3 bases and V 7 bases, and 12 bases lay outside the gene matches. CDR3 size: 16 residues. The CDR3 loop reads CASTATGTGIEETQYF. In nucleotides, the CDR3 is TGTGCCAGCACAGCTACGGGGACAGGGATTGAAGAGACCCAGTACTTC.

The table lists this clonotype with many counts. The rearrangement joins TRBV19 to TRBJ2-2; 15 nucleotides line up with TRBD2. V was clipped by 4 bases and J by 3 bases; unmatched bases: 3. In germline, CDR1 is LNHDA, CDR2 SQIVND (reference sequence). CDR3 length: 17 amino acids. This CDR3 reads CASSRTSGGAHTGELFF. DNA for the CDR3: TGTGCCAGTAGTAGGACTAGCGGGGGGGCGCACACCGGGGAGCTGTTTTTT.

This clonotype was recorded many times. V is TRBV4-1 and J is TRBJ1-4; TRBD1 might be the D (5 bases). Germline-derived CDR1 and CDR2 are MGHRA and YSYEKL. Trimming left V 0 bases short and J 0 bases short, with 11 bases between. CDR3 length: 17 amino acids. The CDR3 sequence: CASSQDMTETTNEKLFF. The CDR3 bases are TGCGCCAGCAGCCAAGATATGACAGAGACAACTAATGAAAAACTGTTTTTT.

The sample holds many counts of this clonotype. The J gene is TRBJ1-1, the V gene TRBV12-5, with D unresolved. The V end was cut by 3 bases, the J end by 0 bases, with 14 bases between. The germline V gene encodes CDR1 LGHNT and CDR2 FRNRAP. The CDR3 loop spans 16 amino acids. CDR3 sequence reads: CASGLNPDGLNTEAFF. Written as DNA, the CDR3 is TGTGCTAGTGGTTTAAACCCGGACGGATTGAACACTGAAGCTTTCTTT.

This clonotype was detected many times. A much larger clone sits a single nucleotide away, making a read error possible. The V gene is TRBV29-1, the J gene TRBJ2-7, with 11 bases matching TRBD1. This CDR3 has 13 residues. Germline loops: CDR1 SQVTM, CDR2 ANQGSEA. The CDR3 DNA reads TGCGGCGTTGAAGATGGGACAGGGGGCGAGCAGTACTTC. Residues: CGVEDGTGGEQYF.

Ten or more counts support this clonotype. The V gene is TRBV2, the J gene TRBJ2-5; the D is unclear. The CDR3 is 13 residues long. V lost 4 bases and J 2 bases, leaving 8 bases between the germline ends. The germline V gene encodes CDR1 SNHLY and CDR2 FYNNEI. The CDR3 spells CASSVKPQETQYF. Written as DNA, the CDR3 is TGTGCCAGCAGTGTAAAGCCTCAAGAGACCCAGTACTTC.

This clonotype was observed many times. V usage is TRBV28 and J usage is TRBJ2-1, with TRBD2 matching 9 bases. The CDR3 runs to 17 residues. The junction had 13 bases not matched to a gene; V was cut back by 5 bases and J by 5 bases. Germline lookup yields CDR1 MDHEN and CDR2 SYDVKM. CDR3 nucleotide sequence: TGTGCCAGCAGTATTAGCCCCTCGCGGGAGGGCAACAATGAGCAGTTCTTC. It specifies CASSISPSREGNNEQFF. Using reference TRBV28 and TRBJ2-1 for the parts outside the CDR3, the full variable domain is DVKVTQSSRYLVKRTGEKVFLECVQDMDHENMFWYRQDPGLGLRLIYFSYDVKMKEKGDIPEGYSVSREKKERFSLILESASTNQTSMYLCASSISPSREGNNEQFFGPGTRLTVL.

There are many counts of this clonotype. The CDR3 loop is CASSQDPPGLREGAHEQYF. Written as DNA, the CDR3 is TGTGCCAGCAGCCAAGATCCCCCTGGGTTGCGGGAGGGCGCCCACGAGCAGTACTTC. The rearrangement uses TRBV3-1 and TRBJ2-7, with 9 bases lining up with TRBD2. Germline V lookup: CDR1 LGHDT, CDR2 YNNKEL (reference sequence). CDR3 length: 19 residues. Trimming cost V 0 bases and J 5 bases; bases outside gene matches: 17.

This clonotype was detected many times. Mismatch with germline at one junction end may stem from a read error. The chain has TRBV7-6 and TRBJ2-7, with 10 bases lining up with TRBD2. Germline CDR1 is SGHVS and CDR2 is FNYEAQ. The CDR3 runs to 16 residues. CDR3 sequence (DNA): TGTGCCAGCAGCCCAACCCTAGCGGGAGAAACGTACGTGCAGTACTTC. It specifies CASSPTLAGETYVQYF.

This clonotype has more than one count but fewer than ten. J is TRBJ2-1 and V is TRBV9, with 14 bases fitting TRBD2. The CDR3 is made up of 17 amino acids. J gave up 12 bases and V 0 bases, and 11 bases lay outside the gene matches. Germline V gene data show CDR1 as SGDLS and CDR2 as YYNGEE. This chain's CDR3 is CASSVDPGLAGAGGQFF. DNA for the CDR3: TGTGCCAGCAGCGTAGACCCGGGACTAGCGGGAGCAGGAGGGCAGTTCTTC.

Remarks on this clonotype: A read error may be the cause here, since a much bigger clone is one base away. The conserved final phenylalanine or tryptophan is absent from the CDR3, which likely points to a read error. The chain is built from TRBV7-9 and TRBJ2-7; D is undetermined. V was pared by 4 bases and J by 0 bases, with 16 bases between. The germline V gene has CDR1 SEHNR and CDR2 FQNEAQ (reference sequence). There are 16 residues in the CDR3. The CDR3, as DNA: TGTGCCAGCAGCTCAAGACCAGGAATTTCCTCCTACGAGCAGTACTCC. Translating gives CASSSRPGISSYEQYS.

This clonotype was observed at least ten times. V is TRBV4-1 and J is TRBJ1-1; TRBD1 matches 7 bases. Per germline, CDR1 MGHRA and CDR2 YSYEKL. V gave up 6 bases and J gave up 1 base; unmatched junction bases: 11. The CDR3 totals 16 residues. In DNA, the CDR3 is TGCGCCAGCAGTGTGTTGAAGACAGGGAGGAACACTGAAGCTTTCTTT. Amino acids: CASSVLKTGRNTEAFF.

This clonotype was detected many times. The CDR3 sequence is CSARDEGAGSGSWDTQYF. Written as DNA, the CDR3 is TGCAGTGCTAGAGATGAAGGCGCGGGGTCAGGGAGTTGGGATACGCAGTATTTT. The chain has TRBV20-1 and TRBJ2-3; D may be TRBD2 (6 bases). Germline V CDR1 and CDR2: DFQATT, SNEGSKA (reference sequence). This CDR3 comprises 18 residues. Trimming removed 0 bases at V and 6 bases at J, with 25 bases between.

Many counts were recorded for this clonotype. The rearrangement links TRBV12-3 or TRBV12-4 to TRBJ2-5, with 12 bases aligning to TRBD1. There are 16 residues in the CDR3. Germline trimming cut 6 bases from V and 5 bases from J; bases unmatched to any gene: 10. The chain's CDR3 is CASRARDRGRRETQYF. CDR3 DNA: TGTGCCAGCAGGGCCCGGGACAGGGGGCGCCGGGAGACCCAGTACTTC.

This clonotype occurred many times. The CDR3 reads CASTRSTSGTDTQYF. CDR3 DNA: TGTGCCAGCACCAGAAGCACTAGCGGCACAGATACGCAGTATTTT. This rearrangement joins TRBV28 to TRBJ2-3, with 7 bases lining up with TRBD2. V was pared by 7 bases and J by 1 base, with 8 bases of the junction left unmatched. Germline values: CDR1 MDHEN, CDR2 SYDVKM. The CDR3 extends over 15 amino acids. Based on the CDR3 plus reference TRBV28 and TRBJ2-3, the full variable domain is DVKVTQSSRYLVKRTGEKVFLECVQDMDHENMFWYRQDPGLGLRLIYFSYDVKMKEKGDIPEGYSVSREKKERFSLILESASTNQTSMYLCASTRSTSGTDTQYFGPGTRLTVL.

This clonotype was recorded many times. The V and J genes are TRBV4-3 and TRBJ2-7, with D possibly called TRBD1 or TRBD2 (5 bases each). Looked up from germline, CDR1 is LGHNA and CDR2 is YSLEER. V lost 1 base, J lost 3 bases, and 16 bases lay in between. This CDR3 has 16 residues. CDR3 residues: CASSQAYGAAVYEQYF. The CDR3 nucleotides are TGCGCCAGCAGCCAAGCTTACGGGGCGGCGGTCTACGAGCAGTACTTC.

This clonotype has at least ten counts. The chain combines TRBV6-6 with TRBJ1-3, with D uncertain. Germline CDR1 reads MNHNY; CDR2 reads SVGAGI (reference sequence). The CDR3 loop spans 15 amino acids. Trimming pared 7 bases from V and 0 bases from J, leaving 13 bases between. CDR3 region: CASTLDGYSGNTIYF. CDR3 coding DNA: TGTGCCAGCACCCTCGACGGATACTCTGGAAACACCATATATTTT.

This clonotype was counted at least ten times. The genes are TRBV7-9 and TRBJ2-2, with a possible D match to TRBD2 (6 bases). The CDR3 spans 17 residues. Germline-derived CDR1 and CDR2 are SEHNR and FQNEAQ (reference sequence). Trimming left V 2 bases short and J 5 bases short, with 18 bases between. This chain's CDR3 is CASSLPVLAPGTGELFF. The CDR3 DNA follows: TGTGCCAGCAGCTTACCCGTTCTAGCGCCGGGGACCGGGGAGCTGTTTTTT.

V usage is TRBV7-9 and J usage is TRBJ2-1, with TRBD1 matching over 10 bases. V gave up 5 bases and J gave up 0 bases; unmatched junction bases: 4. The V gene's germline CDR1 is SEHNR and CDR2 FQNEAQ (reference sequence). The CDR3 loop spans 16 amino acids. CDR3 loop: CASSPRTGGSYNEQFF. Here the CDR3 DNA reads TGTGCCAGCAGCCCAAGGACAGGGGGCTCCTACAATGAGCAGTTCTTC.

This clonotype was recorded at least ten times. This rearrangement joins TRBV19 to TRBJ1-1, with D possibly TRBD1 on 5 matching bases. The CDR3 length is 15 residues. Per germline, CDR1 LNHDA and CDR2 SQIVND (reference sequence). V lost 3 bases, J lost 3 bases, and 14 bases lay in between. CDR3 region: CASSIRGERDTEAFF. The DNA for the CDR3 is TGTGCCAGTAGTATTCGGGGGGAAAGGGACACTGAAGCTTTCTTT.